This T cell receptor beta chain was recovered during a study of blood T cell repertoires in COVID-19. Overall study context: Some COVID-19 samples were acute and others convalescent; all came from the United States, Italy and Spain.

Germline V gives CDR1 GTSNPN, CDR2 SVGIG (reference sequence). V dropped 3 bases and J dropped 9 bases, with 13 bases sitting between them. This CDR3 has 12 amino acids. The authors' processing: Nucleated cell number was recorded as an estimate derived from reference gene primer amplification. Some clones are missing from TCRdb's copy, which holds only in-frame ones; the method was immunoSEQ multiplex PCR. V and J calls and clone size are those listed in that table; D and trimming were worked out from the DNA. The sample includes a few hundred thousand clones, 88% of them seen just once. Enrolment of Seattle patients took place during active infection, and they were followed longitudinally.

The receptor comes from a woman aged 25 to 39 with COVID-19, enrolled during active disease. This chain uses TRBV30 with TRBJ2-3; D is ambiguous. The specimen was peripheral blood. CDR3 in amino acids: CAWRKAEQTQYF. CDR3 DNA sequence: TGTGCCTGGAGGAAGGCGGAGCAGACGCAGTATTTT.